This is a list of T cell receptor beta chains from one sample in a study of blood T cell repertoires in COVID-19. Repertoires were generated with immunoSEQ multiplex PCR, while TCRdb's copy carries only in-frame clones and drops some. Among approximately 180,000 clones listed, approximately 92% were seen once. Material for sequencing was PBMCs or T cells enriched from blood (not recorded which). The receptors here all came from a woman aged 35 to 49 with acute COVID-19. The CDR3 runs from the conserved cysteine through the conserved F or W. Fields, in order: CDR3 length, D gene, J gene, clone size, V gene, CDR3 DNA, CDR3 protein. The D gene is left open where the match is weak. Expanded clones are given a class, and other clones once, few, many or no size at all.

16 | NA | TRBJ2-5 | NA | TRBV27 | TGTGCCAGCAGTACTATCGGGGCGGGGTTCCAAGAGACCCAGTACTTC | CASSTIGAGFQETQYF
14 | TRBD1 | TRBJ1-2 | NA | TRBV7-9 | TGTGCCAGCAGCCGGACAGGGGTTGCCTATGGCTACACCTTC | CASSRTGVAYGYTF
12 | NA | TRBJ2-7 | NA | TRBV9 | TGTGCCAGCAGCGGGCCCTCTGGCGAGCAGTACTTC | CASSGPSGEQYF
14 | NA | TRBJ2-2 | NA | TRBV5-1 | TGCGCCAGCAGCATGGGACAGAACACCGGGGAGCTGTTTTTT | CASSMGQNTGELFF
15 | TRBD1 | TRBJ2-5 | NA | TRBV7-3 | TGTGCCAGCAGCTTAGCCAGGGGGCTTGGGGAGACCCAGTACTTC | CASSLARGLGETQYF
17 | TRBD2 | TRBJ2-3 | NA | TRBV13 | TGTGCCAGCAGCTTAGGCCCAGCGGGGGGGAGCACAGATACGCAGTATTTT | CASSLGPAGGSTDTQYF
15 | TRBD1 | TRBJ2-4 | once | TRBV6-5 | TGTGCCAGCAGTTACGAGGGGGCCGGCAAAAACATTCAGTACTTC | CASSYEGAGKNIQYF
16 | NA | TRBJ2-3 | NA | TRBV18 | TGTGCCAGCTCACCAGTCACGGGGACTAGCACAGATACGCAGTATTTT | CASSPVTGTSTDTQYF
16 | NA | TRBJ2-2 | NA | TRBV3-1/TRBV3-2 | TGTGCCAGCAGCCAGCGGTTGGCGGCGAACACCGGGGAGCTGTTTTTT | CASSQRLAANTGELFF
14 | NA | TRBJ1-1 | NA | TRBV4-3 | TGCGCCAGCAGCCAAGTAAACAGGGAGGGAGAAGCTTTCTTT | CASSQVNREGEAFF
14 | NA | TRBJ2-2 | NA | TRBV9 | TGTGCCAGCAGCGTAGGTCAGAACACCGGGGAGCTGTTTTTT | CASSVGQNTGELFF
15 | TRBD2 | TRBJ2-1 | NA | TRBV5-4 | TGTGCCAGCAGTGGGGAGGGGTCCTCCTACAATGAGCAGTTCTTC | CASSGEGSSYNEQFF
17 | TRBD2 | TRBJ2-3 | NA | TRBV3-1/TRBV3-2 | TGTGCCAGCAGCGGACCGGGACTAGCGGGGTCCACAGATACGCAGTATTTT | CASSGPGLAGSTDTQYF
11 | NA | TRBJ2-7 | once | TRBV20-1 | TGCAGTGCGGGCTTAGCCTACGAGCAGTACTTC | CSAGLAYEQYF
13 | NA | TRBJ1-1 | NA | TRBV5-4 | TGTGCCAGCAGGCGGGATTATAACACTGAAGCTTTCTTT | CASRRDYNTEAFF
20 | TRBD1 | TRBJ2-7 | NA | TRBV11-3 | TGTGCCAGCAGCTCCTACGGCCGGCCCCGGACCGGGACAGGGCGATACGAGCAGTACTTC | CASSSYGRPRTGTGRYEQYF
15 | TRBD1 | TRBJ1-1 | once | TRBV19 | TGTGCCAGTAGTATGACGACAGGGGGCTGGGCTGAAGCTTTCTTT | CASSMTTGGWAEAFF
16 | TRBD2 | TRBJ2-3 | NA | TRBV27 | TGTGCCAGCAGGGAGCGGGGGGGCTTGGGCACAGATACGCAGTATTTT | CASRERGGLGTDTQYF
13 | NA | TRBJ2-3 | NA | TRBV27 | TGTGCCAGCAGCAGGCTTCGCACAGATACGCAGTATTTT | CASSRLRTDTQYF
15 | NA | TRBJ1-1 | NA | TRBV6-6 | TGTGCCAGCAGTTACGTCCGGGGGACGAACACTGAAGCTTTCTTT | CASSYVRGTNTEAFF
15 | TRBD1 | TRBJ2-5 | NA | TRBV5-1 | TGCGCCAGCAGCAAGGGACAGGAGTTACAAGAGACCCAGTACTTC | CASSKGQELQETQYF
14 | NA | TRBJ1-1 | NA | TRBV19 | TGTGCCAGTAGCCCCCAGGTCATGAACACTGAAGCTTTCTTT | CASSPQVMNTEAFF
15 | TRBD1 | TRBJ1-5 | NA | TRBV19 | TGTGCCAGTAGTATAGACCACAGGGGTGGGCAGCCCCAGCATTTT | CASSIDHRGGQPQHF
15 | NA | TRBJ1-4 | NA | TRBV19 | TGTGCCAGTAGTATAGCGGGGGATACTAATGAAAAACTGTTTTTT | CASSIAGDTNEKLFF
14 | TRBD1 | TRBJ2-5 | NA | TRBV29-1 | TGCAGCGTTGGGGACAGGGTATTCCTGGAGACCCAGTACTTC | CSVGDRVFLETQYF
15 | TRBD2 | TRBJ2-1 | NA | TRBV7-2 | TGTGCCAGCAGTCCGGGGGGGCCCTCCTACAATGAGCAGTTCTTC | CASSPGGPSYNEQFF
15 | NA | TRBJ1-5 | NA | TRBV2 | TGTGCCAGCATTTTACAGAGGGATAGCAATCAGCCCCAGCATTTT | CASILQRDSNQPQHF
15 | TRBD1 | TRBJ1-4 | NA | TRBV30 | TGTGCCTGGAGTGTACAAGGACAGGGCTATGAAAAACTGTTTTTT | CAWSVQGQGYEKLFF
11 | NA | TRBJ2-1 | NA | TRBV5-1 | TGCGCCAGCAGCTTAGGGAGAGAGCAGTTCTTC | CASSLGREQFF
16 | TRBD2 | TRBJ2-2 | NA | TRBV6-5 | TGTGCCAGCAGTTTATTTGGGGGGAGGGTCACCGGGGAGCTGTTTTTT | CASSLFGGRVTGELFF
13 | NA | TRBJ1-1 | NA | TRBV10-2 | TGCGCCAGCAGTGCCCAGGGAGGTACTGAAGCTTTCTTT | CASSAQGGTEAFF
15 | NA | TRBJ2-1 | NA | TRBV4-2 | TGTGCCAGCAGCCAAGACCCTAGCTCCTACAATGAGCAGTTCTTC | CASSQDPSSYNEQFF
14 | NA | TRBJ1-5 | once | TRBV5-1 | TGCGCCAGCAGCTTGGGCGGTGGGAGTCAGCCCCAGCATTTT | CASSLGGGSQPQHF
15 | TRBD1 | TRBJ2-7 | once | TRBV18 | TGTGCCAGCTCCCTAGGACAGGGGGCTATTCGCGAGCAGTACTTC | CASSLGQGAIREQYF
13 | NA | TRBJ2-5 | once | TRBV2 | TGTGCCAGCAGTGCGCCACTAGAAGAGACCCAGTACTTC | CASSAPLEETQYF
14 | TRBD2 | TRBJ2-7 | NA | TRBV5-1 | TGCGCCAGCAGCCAACTAGCGGGGGGCGGTGAGCAGTACTTC | CASSQLAGGGEQYF
14 | NA | TRBJ2-3 | NA | TRBV7-3 | TGTGCCAGCAGCTTACAGGGTTATCGGGATACGCAGTATTTT | CASSLQGYRDTQYF
14 | TRBD2 | TRBJ2-1 | NA | TRBV20-1 | TGCAGTGCTAGTGGTCTAGCGGCCTACAATGAGCAGTTCTTC | CSASGLAAYNEQFF
13 | NA | TRBJ2-7 | NA | TRBV7-9 | TGTGCCAGCAGCTTAGGGCTAGCCGACGAGCAGTACTTC | CASSLGLADEQYF
13 | NA | TRBJ2-3 | NA | TRBV19 | TGTGCCAGTAGTATTTCACACACAGATACGCAGTATTTT | CASSISHTDTQYF
17 | NA | TRBJ2-6 | few | TRBV28 | TGTGCCAGCAGGGGGGAGGAGGAAATCTCTGGGGCCAACGTCCTGACTTTC | CASRGEEEISGANVLTF
11 | NA | TRBJ2-7 | NA | TRBV20-1 | TGCAGTGCTCACGACAGCTACGAGCAGTACTTC | CSAHDSYEQYF
15 | NA | TRBJ2-7 | once | TRBV3-1/TRBV3-2 | TGTGCCAGCAGCCGTGAAGCGCGGAGCTCCTACGAGCAGTACTTC | CASSREARSSYEQYF
14 | TRBD1 | TRBJ1-4 | NA | TRBV5-1 | TGCGCCAGCACAGCCGGGACAGGGAATGAAAAACTGTTTTTT | CASTAGTGNEKLFF
15 | NA | TRBJ1-5 | NA | TRBV28 | TGTGCCAGCAGTTTAATTGTCGCAGGGGATCAGCCCCAGCATTTT | CASSLIVAGDQPQHF
15 | TRBD2 | TRBJ2-1 | NA | TRBV27 | TGTGCCAGCAGTTTCGGCGGGAGAGGCCACAATGAGCAGTTCTTC | CASSFGGRGHNEQFF
12 | NA | TRBJ1-1 | few | TRBV12-3/TRBV12-4 | TGTGCCAGCAGTCGGAGGGGCACTGAAGCTTTCTTT | CASSRRGTEAFF
17 | TRBD1 | TRBJ2-5 | NA | TRBV27 | TGTGCCAGCAGTTTAGTCCAGGACAGGGTGAGGCAGGAGACCCAGTACTTC | CASSLVQDRVRQETQYF
15 | TRBD1 | TRBJ2-2 | many | TRBV25-1 | TGTGCCAGCATGGGGGACAGGGCCTATACCGGGGAGCTGTTTTTT | CASMGDRAYTGELFF
14 | NA | TRBJ2-7 | NA | TRBV5-4 | TGTGCCATCTCTTTAGGAGGGATAGGCTACGAGCAGTACTTC | CAISLGGIGYEQYF
19 | TRBD1 | TRBJ1-4 | NA | TRBV15 | TGTGCCACCAGCAGAGGGGGACAGGGGAAAAGTGTAATTAATGAAAAACTGTTTTTT | CATSRGGQGKSVINEKLFF
14 | NA | TRBJ2-7 | few | TRBV19 | TGTGCCAGTAGTAGCCTCCTCGGTTCCTACGAGCAGTACTTC | CASSSLLGSYEQYF
13 | TRBD1 | TRBJ1-5 | NA | TRBV24-1 | TGTGCCACCAGTGAAGGGGGCGGGCAGCCCCAGCATTTT | CATSEGGGQPQHF
14 | TRBD2 | TRBJ2-5 | NA | TRBV27 | TGTGCCAGCAGTTCCTCGGGGGGGGGAGAGACCCAGTACTTC | CASSSSGGGETQYF